A selection of T cell receptor beta chains follows, all from one sample in a study of beta chain features in type 1 diabetes. TCRdb's table, derived via immunoSEQ multiplex PCR, lists solely in-frame clones and lacks some. The data contain under 300,000 clones, around 13% of them singletons. What was sequenced was naive CD4+ T cells from blood. The receptors derive from a man aged 25-40 years with type 1 diabetes. Each CDR3 is given with its conserved first and last residue. D genes are given only for firm matches. Some rows mark clone size as missing; the rest say once, few, many or name a class of expanded clone.

clone_size d_call j_call v_call cdr3_nt cdr3_aa
. TRBD1 TRBJ2-5 TRBV5-4 TGTGCCAGCAGCGAGACAGGGGGTATGAGGGAGACCCAGTACTTC CASSETGGMRETQYF
. . TRBJ1-1 TRBV19 TGTGCCAGTAGTATGCGGGGCATGGAGACCGAAGCTTTCTTT CASSMRGMETEAFF
few . TRBJ1-1 TRBV7-9 TGTGCCAGCAGCCCGACAGTGAACACTGAAGCTTTCTTT CASSPTVNTEAFF
. TRBD2 TRBJ2-5 TRBV19 TGTGCCAGTAGACTAGCGGGGGCCTCCCAAGAGACCCAGTACTTC CASRLAGASQETQYF
few TRBD2 TRBJ2-1 TRBV6-5 TGTGCCAGCAGTTACTACGGCGGGGGGCCCAACAATGAGCAGTTCTTC CASSYYGGGPNNEQFF
. . TRBJ1-6 TRBV6-5 TGTGCCAGCGGGGAGAGCTCCTATAATTCACCCCTCCACTTT CASGESSYNSPLHF
. . TRBJ2-5 TRBV2 TGTGCCAGCAGCGACCGGGGGACCCAGTACTTC CASSDRGTQYF
once . TRBJ1-2 TRBV2 TGTGCCAGCAGTGAACGGGAGGGAACGGCCTATGGCTACACCTTC CASSEREGTAYGYTF
. . TRBJ1-5 TRBV28 TGTGCCAGCGTTGGGGGCGAGAGTCATCAGCCCCAGCATTTT CASVGGESHQPQHF
few TRBD1 TRBJ2-7 TRBV18 TGTGCCAGCTCGTCCGGGACAGGGGGTGGCGAGCAGTACTTC CASSSGTGGGEQYF
few TRBD1 TRBJ2-4 TRBV5-1 TGCGCCAGCAGCCCCCGGGACAGGGGAGCCGCGGTTCAGTACTTC CASSPRDRGAAVQYF
. TRBD1 TRBJ1-5 TRBV18 TGTGCCAGCTCAAGATACACAGGGGATCAGCCCCAGCATTTT CASSRYTGDQPQHF
. TRBD1 TRBJ1-5 TRBV27 TGTGCCAGCAGCAAGAGGGGGCCTAGCAATCAGCCCCAGCATTTT CASSKRGPSNQPQHF
. . TRBJ1-5 TRBV7-9 TGTGCCAGCAGCTTAGCGCGGGCAGGGGATCAGCCCCAGCATTTT CASSLARAGDQPQHF
few . TRBJ2-1 TRBV5-1 TGCGCCAGCAGCTTGGGAAGTACAGATGAGCAGTTCTTC CASSLGSTDEQFF
. TRBD1 TRBJ1-4 TRBV15 TGTGCCACCAGCCGACGGGGACAGGCTAATGAAAAACTGTTTTTT CATSRRGQANEKLFF